Below are 18 T cell receptor beta chains sequenced from a single sample in a study of Tregs in tolerant kidney transplant recipients. The protocol was immunoSEQ multiplex PCR, while the TCRdb copy is restricted to in-frame clones and leaves out a portion. The sample shows tens of thousands of clones, 93% of them seen only once. Related graft donors supplied nonmyeloablative bone marrow transplants, and mixed chimerism was transient. The starting material was CD4+ T cells from blood (PBMCs), obtained 12 months after the transplant. The receptors come from a human patient who received a combined kidney and bone marrow transplant. The graft donor may have given rise to some T cells.

The chain's CDR3 is CASSRDRGPEQYF. The CDR3 region has the DNA TGTGCCAGCTCAAGGGACAGGGGGCCCGAGCAGTACTTC. The J gene is TRBJ2-7, the V gene TRBV18; 12 nucleotides align to TRBD1. The CDR3 is 13 amino acids. The V segment lost 5 bases and the J segment 6 bases; nucleotides outside the gene matches: 2. Germline CDR1 and CDR2: KGHSH and LQKENI.

The gene calls are TRBV21-1 and TRBJ1-5; the D call TRBD1 from the table was never checked on the DNA. TRBV21-1 is shown as a pseudogene. The CDR3 runs 15 residues. DNA for the CDR3: TGTGCCAGCAGCCAACGGACAGGGGGCCCTCAGCCCCAGCATTTT. Protein product: CASSQRTGGPQPQHF.

In its sample, this clone was seen once. This rearrangement joins TRBV7-9 to TRBJ2-7, with 11 bases that match TRBD2. The trim removed 5 bases at V and 3 bases at J, leaving 15 bases unmatched. CDR1 SEHNR and CDR2 FQNEAQ come from the germline V gene (reference sequence). CDR3 size: 18 residues. The CDR3: CASSRRLAGTQIYYEQYF. For the CDR3, the DNA is TGTGCCAGCAGCCGTAGACTAGCGGGGACCCAAATCTACTACGAGCAGTACTTC.

The V call is TRBV7-9, the J call TRBJ1-1; unclear D gene. There are 14 residues in the CDR3. Deletions cut 2 bases from V and 1 base from J, with 8 bases between. In germline, CDR1 is SEHNR, CDR2 FQNEAQ (reference sequence). This chain's CDR3 is CASSLRARNTEAFF. The CDR3, as DNA: TGTGCCAGCAGCTTACGAGCACGGAACACTGAAGCTTTCTTT.

V and J are TRBV30 and TRBJ2-5; D is unclear. Trimming pared 2 bases from V and 2 bases from J, leaving 3 bases between. The germline V gene encodes CDR1 GTSNPN and CDR2 SVGIG (reference sequence). CDR3 length: 11 residues. The CDR3 region is CAWSPQETQYF. CDR3 nucleotides: TGTGCCTGGAGTCCGCAAGAGACCCAGTACTTC.

The CDR3 nucleotides read TGTGCCAGCAGCTTGTGGAGTCTCACTGAAGCTTTCTTT. Translation gives CASSLWSLTEAFF. The chain recombines TRBV11-3 with TRBJ1-1; D is ambiguous. CDR1 is SGHNT and CDR2 is YENEEA in the germline V gene. The CDR3 has 13 residues. Trimming took 3 bases from V and 4 from J, leaving 9 bases between them.

The V and J genes are TRBV19 and TRBJ2-6; unclear D gene. The CDR3 covers 16 residues. V lost 3 bases, J lost 4 bases, and 13 bases lay in between. Germline values: CDR1 LNHDA, CDR2 SQIVND (reference sequence). The CDR3 nucleotides are TGTGCCAGTAGTATGTGGCCAAACCTGGGGGCCAACGTCCTGACTTTC. Its protein product is CASSMWPNLGANVLTF.

As DNA, the CDR3 is TGTGCCAGCAGCCAAGACACAGGGGTTCGGGGCTACACCTTC. This encodes CASSQDTGVRGYTF. V usage is TRBV4-2 and J usage is TRBJ1-2; 7 nucleotides match TRBD1. Per germline, CDR1 LGHNA and CDR2 YNFKEQ. The CDR3 loop spans 14 amino acids. V gave up 0 bases and J gave up 8 bases; unmatched junction bases: 6.

The chain couples TRBV4-3 to TRBJ2-3; 9 bases match TRBD2. The CDR3 runs 15 residues. Germline V CDR1 and CDR2: LGHNA, YSLEER. J lost 6 bases, V lost 0 bases, and 4 bases had no gene match. The CDR3 spells CASSQDWTSVDTQYF. The CDR3 bases are TGCGCCAGCAGCCAAGATTGGACTAGCGTGGATACGCAGTATTTT.

The chain is built from TRBV15 and TRBJ1-2, with 7 bases matching TRBD1. Germline CDR1 reads LNHNV; CDR2 reads YYDKDF (reference sequence). V lost 3 bases, J lost 4 bases, and 8 bases stayed unmatched. The CDR3 is 15 residues long. The CDR3 protein is CATSSLDRDPYGYTF. The CDR3 coding sequence is TGTGCCACCAGCAGCCTTGACAGGGATCCCTATGGCTACACCTTC.

This sequence joins TRBV19 and TRBJ2-6; no firm D call. Per the germline V gene, CDR1 is LNHDA and CDR2 is SQIVND (reference sequence). CDR3 length: 14 residues. V was pared by 2 bases and J by 1 base, with 3 bases between. The CDR3 DNA sequence: TGTGCCAGTAGTATATCTTCTGGGGCCAACGTCCTGACTTTC. It specifies CASSISSGANVLTF.

Of note for this clone: Other nucleotide sequences in the sample specify the same CDR3. V is TRBV28 and J is TRBJ1-1; D gene ambiguous. There are 12 residues in the CDR3. Trimming took 1 base from V and 5 from J, leaving 5 bases between them. Germline V lookup: CDR1 MDHEN, CDR2 SYDVKM. CDR3 nucleotides: TGTGCCAGCAGTTTATCGGGGACTGAAGCTTTCTTT. Protein: CASSLSGTEAFF.

The CDR3 reads CASSQVVSARGKFF. The CDR3 coding sequence is TGCGCCAGCAGCCAAGTTGTTTCGGCGAGAGGGAAGTTCTTC. V gene TRBV4-1 combines with J gene TRBJ2-1; weak D call: TRBD2 (5 bases). CDR3 length: 14 amino acids. Germline values: CDR1 MGHRA, CDR2 YSYEKL. V was cut by 1 base and J by 14 bases, with 18 bases left in between.

The rearrangement links TRBV18 to TRBJ1-1; D remains unclear. CDR3 length equals 14 residues. CDR1 is KGHSH and CDR2 is LQKENI in the germline V gene. Trimming removed 5 bases from V and 0 bases from J, with 10 bases in between. The CDR3 sequence: CASSFTVMNTEAFF. The DNA of the CDR3 is TGTGCCAGCTCATTTACAGTCATGAACACTGAAGCTTTCTTT.

V and J are TRBV7-2 and TRBJ2-1, with 9 bases that match TRBD2. With 1 base clipped from V and 9 bases from J, the junction kept 7 bases outside the gene matches. Germline values: CDR1 SGHTA, CDR2 FQGNSA. CDR3 size: 15 residues. DNA for the CDR3: TGTGCCAGCAGCTTAGGGGGTAGCGGGAGACCTGAGCAGTTCTTC. Residues: CASSLGGSGRPEQFF.

Written as DNA, the CDR3 is TGTGCCAGCAGCGTAGGACTCGGGGGCAATCAGCCCCAGCATTTT. This sequence encodes CASSVGLGGNQPQHF. The gene calls are TRBV9 and TRBJ1-5; D unresolved. The CDR3 runs to 15 residues. CDR1 is SGDLS and CDR2 is YYNGEE in the germline V gene. V was clipped by 0 bases and J by 2 bases, with 9 bases between them.

This chain links TRBV5-5 with TRBJ1-2; a weak D match, TRBD1 (6 bases). V was clipped by 4 bases and J by 7 bases, with 11 bases between them. Germline CDR1 SGHKS, CDR2 YYEKEE (reference sequence). This CDR3 is 12 amino acids long. CDR3: CASSINRVGYTF. The CDR3, as DNA: TGTGCCAGCAGCATAAACAGGGTTGGCTACACCTTC.

This clone came up once. This chain connects TRBV29-1 to TRBJ2-4, with a tentative D call TRBD1 (5 bases). Trimming stripped 5 bases from V and 4 bases from J, with 15 bases between. The CDR3 is 14 residues long. Germline V gene lookup returns CDR1 SQVTM and CDR2 ANQGSEA. The CDR3 here is CSVQPSGWKNIQYF. CDR3 DNA sequence: TGCAGCGTTCAACCCTCAGGGTGGAAAAACATTCAGTACTTC.